This passage covers 23 T cell receptor beta chains from one sample sequenced in a study of blood T cells in healthy people across ages (dated by TCRdb to 2015 to 2017). The receptor library was made with 5' RACE. Data came from an Illumina HiSeq 2500. A second PCR of roughly 7 to 11 cycles was performed with a sample-barcoded 5' primer and a J-beta primer mix. In-frame beta chains were kept once TCRdb had trimmed the public reads at Q25 with fastp and called clones with MiXCR. Rows matching on CDR3 protein sequence are summarized as one entry with the most common DNA and genes. The sample data list about 1.4 million distinct CDR3 sequences, and approximately 63% of these were observed just once. About 6.3% of the sample is held by the ten biggest clonotypes. Material for sequencing was blood. Receptors originate from a young man in good health.

The gene calls are TRBV10-3 and TRBJ2-3; TRBD1 might be the D (6 bases). V gave up 0 bases and J gave up 0 bases, with 10 bases separating them. The CDR3 spans 16 residues. Germline CDR1 ENHRY, CDR2 SYGVKD. The CDR3 DNA reads as TGTGCCATCAGTGAGTCGAGACAGGAGAGCACAGATACGCAGTATTTT. Translated: CAISESRQESTDTQYF.

CDR3 sequence reads: CSVDLGFYNEQFF. The CDR3 DNA sequence: TGCAGCGTTGATTTGGGGTTCTACAATGAGCAGTTCTTC. The gene calls are TRBV29-1 and TRBJ2-1; D gene ambiguous. The germline gives CDR1 SQVTM, CDR2 ANQGSEA. The V gene lost 3 bases and the J gene lost 3 bases, with 9 bases spanning the gap. The CDR3 contains 13 residues.

The V and J genes are TRBV20-1 and TRBJ2-4, with a possible D match to TRBD1 (8 bases). The last part of the DNA fits TRBJ2-7 better; the J call may be wrong. This CDR3 is built from 15 residues. Looked up from germline, CDR1 is DFQATT and CDR2 is SNEGSKA (reference sequence). The DNA for the CDR3 is TGCAGTGCTAGGGCCCAGGACAGGGAGGGCTACGAGCAGTACTTC. Residues: CSARAQDREGYEQYF.

The chain carries TRBV29-1 and TRBJ1-6; weak D call: TRBD1 (6 bases). Germline V gives CDR1 SQVTM, CDR2 ANQGSEA. V was trimmed by 1 base and J by 7 bases, leaving 20 bases between them. CDR3 length: 17 residues. For the CDR3, the DNA is TGCAGCGTTGAAGTCCTGGGGGCCTCGAACGGGAATTCACCCCTCCACTTT. It encodes CSVEVLGASNGNSPLHF.

This clonotype was found a few times. The CDR3 sequence is CSARGKGGGNYGYTF. CDR3 DNA: TGCAGTGCTAGAGGAAAGGGGGGCGGTAACTATGGCTACACCTTC. The V gene is TRBV20-1, the J gene TRBJ1-2; weak D call: TRBD1 (6 bases). The CDR3 is 15 amino acids. V was trimmed by 1 base and J by 1 base, leaving 13 bases between them. Germline V gene lookup returns CDR1 DFQATT and CDR2 SNEGSKA (reference sequence).

This clonotype has only a few counts. This chain connects TRBV7-2 to TRBJ2-7; D gene unclear. The CDR3 contains 13 residues. V lost 4 bases and J lost 0, with 7 bases in between. Germline V gene sequence: CDR1 SGHTA, CDR2 FQGNSA. The CDR3 loop is CASSSYLSYEQYF. The DNA of the CDR3 is TGTGCCAGCAGCTCCTACCTCTCCTACGAGCAGTACTTC.

This clonotype has only one observation. The chain recombines TRBV4-1 with TRBJ2-5; maybe TRBD1 (6 bases). Trimming shortened V by 8 bases and J by 3 bases, and 19 bases separated the two germline ends. The CDR3 consists of 15 residues. Germline loops: CDR1 MGHRA, CDR2 YSYEKL. Here the CDR3 reads CASSTEPGQKETQYF. In DNA, the CDR3 is TGCGCCAGCTCGACAGAACCCGGACAGAAAGAGACCCAGTACTTC.

This clonotype has a handful of counts. CDR3 sequence (DNA): TGTGCCAGCAGCTCGTCGTTTAGCCAGTTGAACGAGCAGTACTTC. Translation gives CASSSSFSQLNEQYF. The rearrangement links TRBV5-6 to TRBJ2-5; D not resolved. Matching the DNA end better, TRBJ2-7 makes the J call doubtful. The CDR3 is made up of 15 amino acids. CDR1 and CDR2 from the germline V gene are SGHDT and YYEEEE.

This clonotype appeared a few times. The chain recombines TRBV4-3 with TRBJ2-1; D not resolved. The ends were cut back, 0 bases at V and 0 bases at J, with 9 bases in the middle. The V gene's germline CDR1 is LGHNA and CDR2 YSLEER. This CDR3 contains 16 residues. The CDR3 sequence: CASSQDSGVSYNEQFF. In nucleotides, the CDR3 is TGCGCCAGCAGCCAAGATTCGGGCGTCTCCTACAATGAGCAGTTCTTC.

The chain has TRBV4-1 and TRBJ2-5, with TRBD1 as a possible D gene (5 bases). Trimming left V 4 bases short and J 0 bases short, with 12 bases between. CDR1 is MGHRA and CDR2 is YSYEKL in the germline V gene. The CDR3 runs 15 residues. The CDR3 DNA follows: TGCGCCAGCAGCCCGACAGACGGAGACCAAGAGACCCAGTACTTC. Its translation: CASSPTDGDQETQYF.

Turning to this clonotype: At one end, the junction sequence differs from germline, possibly due to a read error. The V call is TRBV7-2, the J call TRBJ2-7; no clear D gene. Germline loops: CDR1 SGHTA, CDR2 FQGNSA. This CDR3 is built from 15 residues. The CDR3 sequence: CASSLAAEKSYEQYF. In nucleotides, the CDR3 is TGTGCCAGCAGCTTAGCGGCAGAAAAGTCGTACGAGCAGTACTTT.

This chain links TRBV5-1 with TRBJ2-2; TRBD1 matches at 8 bases. Losses at the gene ends were 0 bases for V and 0 bases for J; bases not matched to a gene: 4. Germline V gene lookup returns CDR1 SGHRS and CDR2 YFSETQ. The CDR3 has 17 residues. The CDR3 here is CASSLAPDRANTGELFF. The CDR3 DNA sequence: TGCGCCAGCAGCTTGGCCCCGGACAGGGCGAACACCGGGGAGCTGTTTTTT.

The CDR3 nucleotides read TGTGCCAGCAGTTTAGAGAGCCGGGACCATGAGCAGTACTTC. Translation gives CASSLESRDHEQYF. The V call is TRBV12-3 or TRBV12-4, the J call TRBJ2-7, with D possibly being TRBD1 or TRBD2 (5 bases each). This CDR3 comprises 14 residues. V was clipped by 1 base and J by 7 bases, with 14 bases between them.

In its sample, this clonotype was seen once. The V and J genes are TRBV7-4 and TRBJ2-3, with TRBD2 matching over 9 bases. This CDR3 spans 21 amino acids. V trimming: 7 bases; J trimming: 1 base; junction bases outside the gene matches: 24. Germline V lookup: CDR1 SGHVT, CDR2 SQSDAQ. CDR3 DNA sequence: TGTGCCAGCATCCGCACAACCCCCCCGGGACTAGCAACACCCTGCACAGATACGCAGTATTTT. It is translated as CASIRTTPPGLATPCTDTQYF.

The CDR3: CASSRPGGENGYTF. The CDR3 DNA follows: TGTGCCAGCAGCCGTCCGGGGGGCGAGAATGGCTACACCTTC. The chain carries TRBV6-2 or TRBV6-3 and TRBJ1-2; TRBD1 is a possible D gene (6 bases). V lost 6 bases to trimming and J lost 6 bases, with 17 bases between them. This CDR3 has 14 amino acids. Looked up from germline, CDR1 is MNHEY and CDR2 is SVGEGT.

To note about this clonotype: The germline gene is not matched at one end of the junction; a read error may be the cause. This chain links TRBV7-9 with TRBJ2-4; 11 bases agree with TRBD1. There are 15 residues in the CDR3. The germline V gene encodes CDR1 SEHNR and CDR2 FQNEAQ (reference sequence). CDR3: CVSSQGSGQGVIQYF. CDR3 coding DNA: TGTGTCAGCAGCCAAGGATCGGGACAGGGGGTCATTCAGTACTTC.

This clonotype has more than one count but fewer than ten. The V gene is TRBV6-2 or TRBV6-3, the J gene TRBJ2-5; TRBD1 aligns across 9 bases. J gave up 5 bases and V 5 bases, and 6 bases lay outside the gene matches. This CDR3 is 14 amino acids long. In germline, CDR1 is MNHEY, CDR2 SVGEGT. In DNA, the CDR3 is TGTGCCAGCAGTACAGGGGGCTGGCTGGAGACCCAGTACTTC. It yields the protein CASSTGGWLETQYF.

The CDR3 DNA reads TGTGCCAGCAGTTTCAATCTAGCGGGAGGCACAGATACGCAGTATTTT. The encoded protein is CASSFNLAGGTDTQYF. V usage is TRBV27 and J usage is TRBJ2-3; TRBD2 agrees at 10 bases. J lost 1 base, V lost 3 bases, and 4 bases had no gene match. This CDR3 is 16 amino acids long. Germline values: CDR1 MNHEY, CDR2 SMNVEV (reference sequence).

CDR3 DNA sequence: TGTGCCAGCAGCCCCGGGGGGGCTGCTAATGAAAAACTGTTTTTT. It encodes CASSPGGAANEKLFF. The V call is TRBV12-3 or TRBV12-4, the J call TRBJ1-4; maybe TRBD1 (6 bases). CDR3 length: 15 amino acids. The germline V and J ends were trimmed by 6 bases and 3 bases, with 14 bases remaining between them.

The CDR3 loop reads CASITLSGGPASTDTQYF. The CDR3, as DNA: TGTGCCAGCATCACCCTCTCCGGGGGGCCAGCGAGCACAGATACGCAGTATTTT. V and J are TRBV5-6 and TRBJ2-3; perhaps TRBD2 as D (7 bases). The CDR3 runs 18 residues. In germline, CDR1 is SGHDT, CDR2 YYEEEE. The V gene lost 6 bases and the J gene lost 0 bases, with 23 bases spanning the gap.

The V call is TRBV29-1, the J call TRBJ2-1; 9 bases align to TRBD1. V shed 6 bases, J shed 10 bases, and the junction held 10 bases outside the gene matches. From germline, CDR1 is SQVTM and CDR2 ANQGSEA. This CDR3 is built from 13 residues. The CDR3, as DNA: TGCAGCGTCTACGGGACAGGGAGTGGCGAGCAGTTCTTC. Translation gives CSVYGTGSGEQFF.

V gene TRBV4-1 combines with J gene TRBJ2-7; tentative D call: TRBD2 (6 bases). Germline V gene lookup returns CDR1 MGHRA and CDR2 YSYEKL. The ends were cut back, 4 bases at V and 3 bases at J, with 13 bases in the middle. This CDR3 has 14 residues. Here the CDR3 reads CASSRLVTVYEQYF. The CDR3, as DNA: TGCGCCAGCAGCCGACTAGTCACGGTCTACGAGCAGTACTTC.

The chain carries TRBV12-3 or TRBV12-4 and TRBJ1-1, with 8 nucleotides matching TRBD1. The CDR3 is made up of 14 amino acids. V gave up 5 bases and J gave up 0 bases; unmatched junction bases: 2. The CDR3, as DNA: TGTGCCAGCAGTAACAGGGGGATGAACACTGAAGCTTTCTTT. Its translation: CASSNRGMNTEAFF.